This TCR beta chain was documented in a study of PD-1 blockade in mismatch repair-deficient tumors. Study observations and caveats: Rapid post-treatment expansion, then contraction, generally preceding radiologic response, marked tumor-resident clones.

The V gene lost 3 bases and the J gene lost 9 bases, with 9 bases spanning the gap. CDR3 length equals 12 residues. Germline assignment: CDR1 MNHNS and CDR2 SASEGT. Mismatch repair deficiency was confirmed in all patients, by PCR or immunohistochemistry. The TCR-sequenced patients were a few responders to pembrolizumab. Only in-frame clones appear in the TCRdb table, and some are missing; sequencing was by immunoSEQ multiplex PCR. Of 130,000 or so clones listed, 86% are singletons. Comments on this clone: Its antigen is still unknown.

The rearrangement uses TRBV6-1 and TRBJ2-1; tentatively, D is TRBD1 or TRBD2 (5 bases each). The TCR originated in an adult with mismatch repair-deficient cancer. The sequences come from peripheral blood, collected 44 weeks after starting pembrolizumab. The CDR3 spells CASSDWGIEQFF. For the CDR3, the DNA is TGTGCCAGCAGTGACTGGGGGATTGAGCAGTTCTTC.